One sample yielded the 32 T cell receptor beta chains listed below, sequenced in a study of shared clonotypes between healthy human individuals. TCRdb's copy holds only in-frame clones and misses some; the assay was immunoSEQ multiplex PCR. The table lists approximately 1,000,000 clones, 60% to 80% of them singletons. The sequencing input was memory CD4+ T cells from PBMCs. Subset of the sample: CD45RA-negative fraction. These receptor sequences come from a man younger than 30 in good health. Some clones in this sample may be carry-over from other donors' samples.

The chain has TRBV11-2 and TRBJ2-5; 8 bases are shared with TRBD2. Per germline, CDR1 SGHAT and CDR2 FQNNGV. V shed 6 bases, J shed 4 bases, and the junction held 13 bases outside the gene matches. The CDR3 loop spans 16 amino acids. CDR3 protein: CASRLGRGQLRETQYF. The CDR3 nucleotides read TGTGCCAGCAGACTCGGGAGGGGACAACTTAGAGAGACCCAGTACTTC.

The V gene is TRBV28, the J gene TRBJ1-3, with D possibly matching TRBD1 (5 bases). The CDR3 consists of 16 residues. V was shortened by 3 bases and J by 0 bases, with 12 bases between the two germline ends. Germline-derived CDR1 and CDR2 are MDHEN and SYDVKM. The CDR3 coding sequence is TGTGCCAGCAGTTTCGGAGGGGCCAGCTCTGGAAACACCATATATTTT. Its translation is CASSFGGASSGNTIYF.

The rearrangement links TRBV18 to TRBJ2-7, with 8 bases lining up with TRBD2. The CDR3 runs 14 residues. The germline V gene has CDR1 KGHSH and CDR2 LQKENI. With 1 base clipped from V and 3 bases from J, the junction kept 2 bases outside the gene matches. DNA for the CDR3: TGTGCCAGCTCACCACTCGGGGGGGACTACGAGCAGTACTTC. This encodes CASSPLGGDYEQYF.

This clone was seen more than once but under ten times. The chain joins TRBV2 to TRBJ2-3, with 10 nucleotides matching TRBD1. The CDR3 has 14 amino acids. Trimming removed 6 bases from V and 4 bases from J; junction bases left unmatched: 4. Looked up from germline, CDR1 is SNHLY and CDR2 is FYNNEI. The CDR3 spells CASRDRGSADTQYF. The CDR3 DNA follows: TGTGCCAGCAGGGACAGGGGGTCGGCAGATACGCAGTATTTT.

The chain carries TRBV15 and TRBJ2-1, with TRBD2 identical over 7 bases. The germline gives CDR1 LNHNV, CDR2 YYDKDF (reference sequence). After removal of 4 bases from V and 1 base from J, the junction contained 7 bases not matched to a gene. CDR3 size: 16 residues. The CDR3 nucleotides are TGTGCCACCAGCACCCGACTAGCAGGGTCCTACAATGAGCAGTTCTTC. Translation: CATSTRLAGSYNEQFF.

The CDR3 nucleotides are TGTGCCAGCAGGCTAGCGGGAGTGAATGAGCAGTTCTTC. Its translation is CASRLAGVNEQFF. The chain employs TRBV28 and TRBJ2-1; 10 nucleotides agree with TRBD2. J gave up 7 bases and V 6 bases, and 3 bases lay outside the gene matches. Germline loops: CDR1 MDHEN, CDR2 SYDVKM. The CDR3 totals 13 residues. The full variable domain, with the rest looked up from reference TRBV28 and TRBJ2-1, is DVKVTQSSRYLVKRTGEKVFLECVQDMDHENMFWYRQDPGLGLRLIYFSYDVKMKEKGDIPEGYSVSREKKERFSLILESASTNQTSMYLCASRLAGVNEQFFGPGTRLTVL.

The chain has TRBV7-8 and TRBJ2-5; a weak D match, TRBD2 (6 bases). CDR3 size: 13 residues. The V gene's germline CDR1 is SGHVS and CDR2 FQNEAQ. V was pared by 8 bases and J by 2 bases, with 12 bases between. The CDR3 loop reads CASGYGGQETQYF. CDR3 in DNA: TGTGCCAGCGGGTACGGGGGACAAGAGACCCAGTACTTC.

V and J are TRBV5-1 and TRBJ1-2; 9 bases align to TRBD1. There are 13 residues in the CDR3. V lost 0 bases and J lost 7; bases outside the gene matches: 1. Germline CDR1 is SGHRS and CDR2 is YFSETQ. CDR3 in DNA: TGCGCCAGCAGCTTGGCACAGGGGGCTGGCTACACCTTC. Translating gives CASSLAQGAGYTF.

The V gene is TRBV14, the J gene TRBJ1-3, with D unresolved. This CDR3 spans 18 amino acids. Trimming removed 0 bases from V and 0 bases from J, with 15 bases in between. Per the germline V gene, CDR1 is SGHDN and CDR2 is FVKESK. Here the CDR3 DNA reads TGTGCCAGCAGCCAAGATCGTCTGGGCCTCTCCTCTGGAAACACCATATATTTT. Its translation is CASSQDRLGLSSGNTIYF.

The V call is TRBV18, the J call TRBJ2-3; 9 nucleotides agree with TRBD2. The CDR3 is 16 residues long. V shed 5 bases, J shed 2 bases, and the junction held 8 bases outside the gene matches. Germline CDR1 and CDR2: KGHSH and LQKENI. In nucleotides, the CDR3 is TGTGCCAGCTCAGAATACGCTAGCGGGGCCACAGATACGCAGTATTTT. Translating gives CASSEYASGATDTQYF. Based on the CDR3 plus reference TRBV18 and TRBJ2-3, the full variable domain is NAGVMQNPRHLVRRRGQEARLRCSPMKGHSHVYWYRQLPEEGLKFMVYLQKENIIDESGMPKERFSAEFPKEGPSILRIQQVVRGDSAAYFCASSEYASGATDTQYFGPGTRLTVL.

To note about this clone: The sample carries other DNA sequences with the same CDR3. V gene TRBV5-6 combines with J gene TRBJ1-1; perhaps TRBD1 as D (6 bases). There are 13 residues in the CDR3. The V and J ends lost 0 bases and 5 bases respectively, with 8 bases between them. The germline CDR1 and CDR2 sequences are SGHDT and YYEEEE. CDR3 DNA sequence: TGTGCCAGCAGCTTGGACAGGGCGACTGAAGCTTTCTTT. Protein sequence: CASSLDRATEAFF.

V usage is TRBV5-1 and J usage is TRBJ2-5; D is undetermined. Trimming removed 7 bases at V and 5 bases at J, with 21 bases between. CDR3 length: 15 amino acids. Germline V gene lookup returns CDR1 SGHRS and CDR2 YFSETQ. The CDR3 nucleotides read TGCGCCAGCCGTCCCCCGGGCGCGCTCAGGGAGACCCAGTACTTC. This translates into CASRPPGALRETQYF.

V is TRBV7-2 and J is TRBJ1-1, with 9 positions matching TRBD1. The CDR3 is 13 residues long. The junction had 8 bases not matched to a gene; V was cut back by 5 bases and J by 10 bases. Germline V gives CDR1 SGHTA, CDR2 FQGNSA. The CDR3 loop is CASSPGQGIGAFF. In nucleotides, the CDR3 is TGTGCCAGCAGCCCAGGACAGGGGATCGGAGCTTTCTTT. Full variable domain (missing parts from reference TRBV7-2 and TRBJ1-1): GAGVSQSPSNKVTEKGKDVELRCDPISGHTALYWYRQSLGQGLEFLIYFQGNSAPDKSGLPSDRFSAERTGGSVSTLTIQRTQQEDSAVYLCASSPGQGIGAFFGQGTRLTVV.

The count of this clone is one. Possible read error: a much larger clone is one base away. V and J are TRBV4-2 and TRBJ2-6; 10 positions match TRBD1. Germline CDR1 reads LGHNA; CDR2 reads YNFKEQ. The CDR3 runs 17 residues. CDR3 amino acids: CASSLGTGESGTNVLTF. The CDR3 DNA is TGTGCCAGCAGCCTCGGGACAGGGGAAAGTGGGACCAACGTCCTGACTTTC.

As to this clone: This likely reflects a read error, since a far larger clone is one base away. The chain carries TRBV28 and TRBJ2-7, with a weak D call TRBD2 (6 bases). The germline V and J ends were trimmed by 4 bases and 4 bases, with 20 bases remaining between them. There are 16 residues in the CDR3. Germline CDR1 MDHEN, CDR2 SYDVKM. CDR3 region: CASSSPRLVVNYEQYF. CDR3 DNA: TGTGCCAGCAGTTCGCCCCGACTAGTGGTTAATTACGAGCAGTACTTC.

The chain joins TRBV19 to TRBJ2-7; 13 positions agree with TRBD2. Germline lookup yields CDR1 LNHDA and CDR2 SQIVND (reference sequence). The CDR3 contains 15 residues. V shed 5 bases and J 6 bases; nucleotides not matched to a gene: 7. This chain's CDR3 is CASSPGLAGVSEQYF. The DNA for the CDR3 is TGTGCCAGTAGTCCTGGACTAGCGGGAGTTTCCGAGCAGTACTTC. Filled out from reference TRBV19 and TRBJ2-7, the complete variable domain reads DGGITQSPKYLFRKEGQNVTLSCEQNLNHDAMYWYRQDPGQGLRLIYYSQIVNDFQKGDIAEGYSVSREKKESFPLTVTSAQKNPTAFYLCASSPGLAGVSEQYFGPGTRLTVT.

This chain links TRBV19 with TRBJ1-5; D remains ambiguous. Between the trimmed V and J ends, which lost 6 bases and 9 bases, there was a span of 12 bases. This CDR3 is 12 amino acids long. The germline CDR1 and CDR2 sequences are LNHDA and SQIVND (reference sequence). The CDR3 nucleotides read TGTGCCAGTAGGACGACCGTGGGGCCCCAGCATTTT. Translation gives CASRTTVGPQHF. Complete variable domain (other parts from reference TRBV19 and TRBJ1-5): DGGITQSPKYLFRKEGQNVTLSCEQNLNHDAMYWYRQDPGQGLRLIYYSQIVNDFQKGDIAEGYSVSREKKESFPLTVTSAQKNPTAFYLCASRTTVGPQHFGDGTRLSIL.

The genes are TRBV6-6 and TRBJ2-1; the D call may be TRBD1 or TRBD2 (5 bases each). This CDR3 is built from 14 residues. Germline CDR1 is MNHNY and CDR2 is SVGAGI (reference sequence). Trimming left V 7 bases short and J 12 bases short, with 22 bases between. The chain's CDR3 is CASNRDPAYDGQFF. The CDR3 DNA follows: TGTGCCAGCAACCGGGACCCGGCCTATGATGGGCAGTTCTTC.

The chain has TRBV7-9 and TRBJ2-5; TRBD2 matches at 13 bases. Germline V lookup: CDR1 SEHNR, CDR2 FQNEAQ (reference sequence). V lost 7 bases and J lost 3; bases outside the gene matches: 5. CDR3 size: 15 residues. CDR3 nucleotides: TGTGCCAGCACGCTAGGACTAGCGGGAGAAGAGACCCAGTACTTC. It codes for CASTLGLAGEETQYF.

V usage is TRBV21-1 and J usage is TRBJ2-5. TRBV21-1 is shown as a pseudogene. The CDR3 is 11 residues long. The CDR3 here is CASSKEETQYF. In DNA form, the CDR3 reads TGTGCCAGCAGCAAGGAAGAGACCCAGTACTTC.

The rearrangement uses TRBV18 and TRBJ2-1, with 8 bases fitting TRBD1. There are 15 residues in the CDR3. Germline values: CDR1 KGHSH, CDR2 LQKENI. V shed 2 bases and J 2 bases; nucleotides not matched to a gene: 2. For the CDR3, the DNA is TGTGCCAGCTCACCAGACAGGGGAGCCTACAATGAGCAGTTCTTC. It translates to CASSPDRGAYNEQFF.

The chain uses TRBV9 and TRBJ2-1; 7 nucleotides line up with TRBD2. V lost 4 bases to trimming and J lost 0 bases; unmatched junction nucleotides: 7. Germline V gives CDR1 SGDLS, CDR2 YYNGEE. The CDR3 has 16 amino acids. The CDR3 bases are TGTGCCAGCAGCCCCGTGGTAGCGGGCTCCTACAATGAGCAGTTCTTC. Amino acid sequence: CASSPVVAGSYNEQFF. Variable domain in full (rest from reference TRBV9 and TRBJ2-1): DSGVTQTPKHLITATGQRVTLRCSPRSGDLSVYWYQQSLDQGLQFLIQYYNGEERAKGNILERFSAQQFPDLHSELNLSSLELGDSALYFCASSPVVAGSYNEQFFGPGTRLTVL.

This clone has just one count. The CDR3 protein is CASSLGTGSYEQYF. The CDR3 DNA reads TGTGCCAGCAGCCTCGGGACAGGCTCCTACGAGCAGTACTTC. V gene TRBV9 combines with J gene TRBJ2-7, with TRBD1 identical over 8 bases. V shed 4 bases and J 0 bases; nucleotides not matched to a gene: 3. Per germline, CDR1 SGDLS and CDR2 YYNGEE. This CDR3 is 14 amino acids long. The whole variable domain, filled in from reference TRBV9 and TRBJ2-7, reads DSGVTQTPKHLITATGQRVTLRCSPRSGDLSVYWYQQSLDQGLQFLIQYYNGEERAKGNILERFSAQQFPDLHSELNLSSLELGDSALYFCASSLGTGSYEQYFGPGTRLTVT.

This chain uses TRBV20-1 with TRBJ2-1; D not resolved. Germline V lookup: CDR1 DFQATT, CDR2 SNEGSKA (reference sequence). V was shortened by 6 bases and J by 9 bases, with 12 bases between the two germline ends. The CDR3 has 11 residues. The chain's CDR3 is CSAEFSGEQFF. The CDR3 region has the DNA TGCAGTGCCGAATTCTCGGGTGAGCAGTTCTTC.

This clone was recorded a few times. This rearrangement joins TRBV4-2 to TRBJ1-5, with D unclear. Germline assignment: CDR1 LGHNA and CDR2 YNFKEQ. Trimming left V 1 base short and J 5 bases short, with 15 bases between. The CDR3 runs 16 residues. The chain's CDR3 is CASSQAGAEDDQPQHF. CDR3 bases: TGTGCCAGCAGCCAAGCCGGAGCGGAGGACGATCAGCCCCAGCATTTT.

The chain has TRBV19 and TRBJ1-5, with D unclear. The CDR3 loop spans 13 amino acids. Germline lookup yields CDR1 LNHDA and CDR2 SQIVND (reference sequence). Trimming removed 5 bases at V and 2 bases at J, with 7 bases between. CDR3 in DNA: TGTGCCAGTAGTCACCAGGGCAATCAGCCCCAGCATTTT. Translating gives CASSHQGNQPQHF.

The chain joins TRBV18 to TRBJ2-6; maybe TRBD1 (6 bases). The V gene lost 6 bases and the J gene lost 0 bases, with 21 bases spanning the gap. The CDR3 consists of 19 residues. Germline lookup yields CDR1 KGHSH and CDR2 LQKENI. The CDR3 DNA sequence: TGTGCCAGCTCTCTTCTCGAGGCAGGGGTCGGCTCTGGGGCCAACGTCCTGACTTTC. Its protein product is CASSLLEAGVGSGANVLTF.

This chain connects TRBV29-1 to TRBJ2-2, with D hard to call. Germline V gene sequence: CDR1 SQVTM, CDR2 ANQGSEA. CDR3 length: 14 amino acids. V was clipped by 4 bases and J by 4 bases, with 13 bases between them. CDR3: CSVVLLVGTGELFF. CDR3 nucleotide sequence: TGCAGCGTTGTTCTCTTAGTGGGCACCGGGGAGCTGTTTTTT.

This rearrangement joins TRBV2 to TRBJ2-5; no reliable D call. The CDR3 spans 12 residues. The ends were cut back, 7 bases at V and 6 bases at J, with 12 bases in the middle. The germline V gene encodes CDR1 SNHLY and CDR2 FYNNEI. CDR3 in amino acids: CASTTPGQTQYF. DNA of the CDR3: TGTGCCAGCACCACACCTGGCCAGACCCAGTACTTC.

This clone has a single count. The V call is TRBV6-5, the J call TRBJ2-1, with 7 bases aligning to TRBD1. The V gene end was trimmed by 4 bases and the J gene end by 0 bases; junction bases not matched to a gene: 6. CDR3 length: 16 residues. CDR1 MNHEY and CDR2 SVGAGI come from the germline V gene. The DNA of the CDR3 is TGTGCCAGCAGTTCCTACAGGGGTGGCTCCTACAATGAGCAGTTCTTC. This translates into CASSSYRGGSYNEQFF.

V usage is TRBV4-1 and J usage is TRBJ1-5; no definite D call. CDR1 is MGHRA and CDR2 is YSYEKL in the germline V gene. The CDR3 is made up of 15 amino acids. Trimming took 3 bases from V and 1 from J, leaving 10 bases between them. The DNA of the CDR3 is TGCGCCAGCAGCCACACCTTTAAGAGCAATCAGCCCCAGCATTTT. Residues: CASSHTFKSNQPQHF.

DNA for the CDR3: TGCGCCAGCAGCGGGACAACCGGGTTCCTCGAGCAGTTCTTC. The encoded protein is CASSGTTGFLEQFF. The chain couples TRBV5-1 to TRBJ2-1; D is perhaps TRBD1 (6 bases). Germline values: CDR1 SGHRS, CDR2 YFSETQ. V gave up 4 bases and J gave up 10 bases, with 18 bases separating them. The CDR3 totals 14 residues.